The text below deals with one T cell receptor (beta chain). An input of about 0.5 to 1 ug of RNA was subjected to reverse transcription using random hexamers. TCRdb re-called the immunoSEQ multiplex PCR reads through MiXCR, storing one row per CDR3 protein. The sample lists roughly 89,000 distinct CDR3 sequences, 96% occurring once. The data originate from a study of CD8 T cells in Susac syndrome. CDR3 length: 15 amino acids. V lost 4 bases and J lost 5; bases outside the gene matches: 8. Germline V lookup: CDR1 SGDLS, CDR2 YYNGEE. This clonotype was sampled from a human donor with Susac syndrome. The V gene is TRBV9, the J gene TRBJ2-7, with TRBD2 identical over 11 bases. Sequencing used CD8+ T cells from PBMCs. The CDR3 coding sequence is TGTGCCAGCAGCTCTCACTTTAGCGGGGGGGACGAGCAGTACTTC. It is translated as CASSSHFSGGDEQYF.